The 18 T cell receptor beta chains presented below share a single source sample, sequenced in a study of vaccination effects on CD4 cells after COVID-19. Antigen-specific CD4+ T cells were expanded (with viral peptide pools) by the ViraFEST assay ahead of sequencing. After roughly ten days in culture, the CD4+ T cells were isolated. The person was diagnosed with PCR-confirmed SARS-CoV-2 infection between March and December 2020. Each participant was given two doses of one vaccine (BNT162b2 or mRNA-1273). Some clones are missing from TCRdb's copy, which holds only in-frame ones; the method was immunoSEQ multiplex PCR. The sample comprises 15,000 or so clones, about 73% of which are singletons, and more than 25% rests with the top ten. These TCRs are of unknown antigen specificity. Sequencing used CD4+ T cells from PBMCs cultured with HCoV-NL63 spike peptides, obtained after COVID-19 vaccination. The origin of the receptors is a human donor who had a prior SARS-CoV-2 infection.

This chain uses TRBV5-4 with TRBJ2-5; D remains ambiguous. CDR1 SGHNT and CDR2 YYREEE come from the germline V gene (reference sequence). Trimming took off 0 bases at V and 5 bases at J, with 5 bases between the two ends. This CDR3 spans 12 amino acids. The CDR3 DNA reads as TGTGCCAGCAGCTTGGTAGCCGAGACCCAGTACTTC. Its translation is CASSLVAETQYF.

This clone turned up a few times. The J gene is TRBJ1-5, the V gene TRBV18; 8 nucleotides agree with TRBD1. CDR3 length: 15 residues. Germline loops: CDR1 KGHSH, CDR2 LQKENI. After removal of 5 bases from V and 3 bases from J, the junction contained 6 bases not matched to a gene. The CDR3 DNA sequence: TGTGCCAGCTCAGCAACAGGGGGGAACAATCAGCCCCAGCATTTT. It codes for CASSATGGNNQPQHF.

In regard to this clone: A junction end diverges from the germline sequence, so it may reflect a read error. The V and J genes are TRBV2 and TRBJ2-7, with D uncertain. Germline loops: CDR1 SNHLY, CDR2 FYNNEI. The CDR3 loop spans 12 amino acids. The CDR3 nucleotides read TGTGCCAGCAGTGAAGCGGGATACGGGCAGTACTTC. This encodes CASSEAGYGQYF. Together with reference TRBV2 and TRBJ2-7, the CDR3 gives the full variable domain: EPEVTQTPSHQVTQMGQEVILRCVPISNHLYFYWYRQILGQKVEFLVSFYNNEISEKSEIFDDQFSVERPDGSNFTLKIRSTKLEDSAMYFCASSEAGYGQYFGPGTRLTVT.

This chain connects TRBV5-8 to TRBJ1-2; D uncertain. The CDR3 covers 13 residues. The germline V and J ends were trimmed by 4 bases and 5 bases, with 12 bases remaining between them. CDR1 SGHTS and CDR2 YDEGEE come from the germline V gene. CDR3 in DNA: TGTGCCAGCAGCCACGGAGGCCTATATGGCTACACCTTC. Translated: CASSHGGLYGYTF.

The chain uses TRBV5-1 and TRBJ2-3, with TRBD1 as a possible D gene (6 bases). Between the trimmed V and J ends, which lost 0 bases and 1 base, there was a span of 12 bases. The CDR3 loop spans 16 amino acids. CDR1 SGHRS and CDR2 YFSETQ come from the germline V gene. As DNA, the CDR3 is TGCGCCAGCAGCTTGGCCATTAACAGGGGCACAGATACGCAGTATTTT. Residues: CASSLAINRGTDTQYF.

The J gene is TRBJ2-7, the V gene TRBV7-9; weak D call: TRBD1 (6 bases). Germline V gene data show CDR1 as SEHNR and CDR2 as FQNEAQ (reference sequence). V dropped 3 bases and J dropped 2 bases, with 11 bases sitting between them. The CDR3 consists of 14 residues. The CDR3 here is CASSFWDTTYEQYF. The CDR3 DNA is TGTGCCAGCAGCTTTTGGGACACCACCTACGAGCAGTACTTC.

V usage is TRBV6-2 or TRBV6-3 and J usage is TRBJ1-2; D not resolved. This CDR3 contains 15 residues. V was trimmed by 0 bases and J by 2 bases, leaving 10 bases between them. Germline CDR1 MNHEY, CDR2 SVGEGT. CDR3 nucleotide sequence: TGTGCCAGCAGTTACTCTGCAGAGCCCAACTATGGCTACACCTTC. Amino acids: CASSYSAEPNYGYTF.

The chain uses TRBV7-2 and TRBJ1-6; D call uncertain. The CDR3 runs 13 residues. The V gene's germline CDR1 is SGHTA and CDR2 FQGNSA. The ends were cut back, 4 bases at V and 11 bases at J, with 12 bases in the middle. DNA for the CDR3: TGTGCCAGCAGCTCACGGCAGGAGACACCCCTCCACTTT. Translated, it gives CASSSRQETPLHF.

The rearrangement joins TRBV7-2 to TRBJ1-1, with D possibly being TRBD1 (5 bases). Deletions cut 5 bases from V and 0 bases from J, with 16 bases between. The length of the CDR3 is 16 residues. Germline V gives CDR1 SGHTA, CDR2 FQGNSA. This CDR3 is CASSQELRVMNTEAFF. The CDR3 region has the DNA TGTGCCAGCAGCCAAGAACTCAGGGTTATGAACACTGAAGCTTTCTTT. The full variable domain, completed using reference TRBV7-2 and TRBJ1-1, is GAGVSQSPSNKVTEKGKDVELRCDPISGHTALYWYRQSLGQGLEFLIYFQGNSAPDKSGLPSDRFSAERTGGSVSTLTIQRTQQEDSAVYLCASSQELRVMNTEAFFGQGTRLTVV.

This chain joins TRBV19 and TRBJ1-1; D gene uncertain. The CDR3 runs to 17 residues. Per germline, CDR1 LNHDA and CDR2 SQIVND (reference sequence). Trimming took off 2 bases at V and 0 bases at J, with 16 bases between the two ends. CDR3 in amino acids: CASSIREVRAMNTEAFF. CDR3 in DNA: TGTGCCAGTAGTATACGGGAGGTCCGGGCAATGAACACTGAAGCTTTCTTT.

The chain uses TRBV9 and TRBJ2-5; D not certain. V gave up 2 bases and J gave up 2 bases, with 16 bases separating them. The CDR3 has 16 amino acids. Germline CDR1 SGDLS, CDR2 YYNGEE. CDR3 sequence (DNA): TGTGCCAGCAGCGTGGTGTACATAGAACCACAAGAGACCCAGTACTTC. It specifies CASSVVYIEPQETQYF.

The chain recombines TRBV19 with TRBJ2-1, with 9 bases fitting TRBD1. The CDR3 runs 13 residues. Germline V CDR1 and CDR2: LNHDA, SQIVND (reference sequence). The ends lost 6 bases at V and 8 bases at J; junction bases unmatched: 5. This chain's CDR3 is CASSRDRVDEQFF. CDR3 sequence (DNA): TGTGCCAGTAGCCGGGACAGGGTGGATGAGCAGTTCTTC.

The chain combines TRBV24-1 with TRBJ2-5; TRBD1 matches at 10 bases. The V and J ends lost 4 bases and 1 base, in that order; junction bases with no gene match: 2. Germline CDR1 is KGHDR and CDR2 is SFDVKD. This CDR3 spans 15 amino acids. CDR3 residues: CATSEGTGVQETQYF. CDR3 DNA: TGTGCCACCAGTGAAGGGACAGGGGTCCAAGAGACCCAGTACTTC.

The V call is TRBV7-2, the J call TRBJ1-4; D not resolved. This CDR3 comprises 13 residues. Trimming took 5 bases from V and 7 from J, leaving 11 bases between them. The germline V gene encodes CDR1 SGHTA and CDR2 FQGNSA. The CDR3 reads CASSAAASEKLFF. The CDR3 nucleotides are TGTGCCAGCAGCGCGGCGGCGAGTGAAAAACTGTTTTTT. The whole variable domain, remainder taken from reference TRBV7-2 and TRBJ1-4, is GAGVSQSPSNKVTEKGKDVELRCDPISGHTALYWYRQSLGQGLEFLIYFQGNSAPDKSGLPSDRFSAERTGGSVSTLTIQRTQQEDSAVYLCASSAAASEKLFFGSGTQLSVL.

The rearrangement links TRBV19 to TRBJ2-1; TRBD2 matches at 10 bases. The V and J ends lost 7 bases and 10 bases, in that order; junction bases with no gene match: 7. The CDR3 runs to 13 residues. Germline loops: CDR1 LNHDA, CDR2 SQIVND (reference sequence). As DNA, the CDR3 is TGTGCCAGTAAAGGGCTAGCGGGGGACGAGCAGTTCTTC. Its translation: CASKGLAGDEQFF.

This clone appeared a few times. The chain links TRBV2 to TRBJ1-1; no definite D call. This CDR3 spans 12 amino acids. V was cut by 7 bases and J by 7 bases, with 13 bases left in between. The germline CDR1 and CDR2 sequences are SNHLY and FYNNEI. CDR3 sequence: CASNPLSLEAFF. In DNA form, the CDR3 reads TGTGCCAGCAACCCTCTGAGTCTTGAAGCTTTCTTT.

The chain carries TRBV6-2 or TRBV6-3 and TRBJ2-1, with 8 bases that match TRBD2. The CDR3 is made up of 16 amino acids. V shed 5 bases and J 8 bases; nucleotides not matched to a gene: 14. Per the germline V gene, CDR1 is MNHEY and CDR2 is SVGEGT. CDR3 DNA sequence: TGTGCCAGCAGTCTCACGAGAGCGGGAGTGGTAGATGAGCAGTTCTTC. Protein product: CASSLTRAGVVDEQFF.

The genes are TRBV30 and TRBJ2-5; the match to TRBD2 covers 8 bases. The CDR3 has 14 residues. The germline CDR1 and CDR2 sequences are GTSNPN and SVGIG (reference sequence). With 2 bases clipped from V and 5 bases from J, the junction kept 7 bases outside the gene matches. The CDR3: CAWSNSGVGETQYF. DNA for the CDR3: TGTGCCTGGAGTAATAGCGGGGTCGGGGAGACCCAGTACTTC.